This TCR beta chain was recovered during a study of CD8 T cells in Susac syndrome. Study observations and caveats: It was acknowledged by the study that relatively few individuals were included in its TCR sequencing and HLA analysis. Among people with Susac, CD8+ clonal expansion was greatest in TEMRA cells and active patients.

CD8+ and CD4+ T cells from blood underwent TCR beta sequencing. CDR1 and CDR2 from the germline V gene are SGDLS and YYNGEE. The V gene end was trimmed by 3 bases and the J gene end by 3 bases; junction bases not matched to a gene: 8. This CDR3 contains 16 residues. This clonotype was observed once. The antigen remains undetermined. Random hexamers were used to reverse transcribe an amount of roughly 0.45 to 1 ug RNA. Using its own MiXCR run on the immunoSEQ multiplex PCR reads, TCRdb lists one record per CDR3 protein. This table holds approximately 100,000 distinct CDR3 sequences, around 94% found once.

What was sequenced was CD8+ T cells from PBMCs. The clonotype originates from a human donor with Susac syndrome. The chain couples TRBV9 to TRBJ2-3; 9 nucleotides line up with TRBD2. The CDR3 sequence: CASSAIPGLATDTQYF. CDR3 nucleotide sequence: TGTGCCAGCAGCGCGATCCCCGGACTAGCGACAGATACGCAGTATTTT.